This entry lists 7 T cell receptor beta chains sequenced from one sample in a study of CD8 T cells in Susac syndrome. Random hexamers were used to reverse transcribe about 0.5 to 1 ug of RNA. In TCRdb, the immunoSEQ multiplex PCR reads were re-called with MiXCR into one record per CDR3 protein. The table has around 120,000 distinct CDR3 sequences, about 92% seen once. The sequencing input was CD4+ T cells from PBMCs. These TCRs come from a human donor with multiple sclerosis.

V usage is TRBV30 and J usage is TRBJ1-1; D unclear. Trimming removed 4 bases at V and 1 base at J, with 10 bases between. CDR1 GTSNPN and CDR2 SVGIG come from the germline V gene (reference sequence). CDR3 length: 13 residues. CDR3 residues: CAWKAGANTEAFF. In DNA, the CDR3 is TGTGCCTGGAAGGCAGGAGCGAACACTGAAGCTTTCTTT.

The rearrangement joins TRBV7-2 to TRBJ2-3; no definite D call. CDR3 length: 11 amino acids. Trimming stripped 3 bases from V and 14 bases from J, with 12 bases between. Germline V CDR1 and CDR2: SGHTA, FQGNSA. CDR3 sequence (DNA): TGTGCCAGCAGCTTCGACTCCCTGGGGTATTTT. Residues: CASSFDSLGYF.

The rearrangement links TRBV18 to TRBJ1-1, with TRBD1 matching over 9 bases. Trimming at V came to 5 bases and at J to 3 bases, leaving 7 bases not matched to a gene. Germline lookup yields CDR1 KGHSH and CDR2 LQKENI. This CDR3 spans 15 amino acids. The chain's CDR3 is CASSGTGGADTEAFF. In DNA form, the CDR3 reads TGTGCCAGCTCAGGCACAGGGGGCGCTGACACTGAAGCTTTCTTT.

The chain has TRBV6-1 and TRBJ2-7; 7 nucleotides line up with TRBD2. Trimming cost V 1 base and J 4 bases; bases outside gene matches: 7. From germline, CDR1 is MNHNS and CDR2 SASEGT. This CDR3 comprises 15 residues. The CDR3, as DNA: TGTGCCAGCAGTGAAGGGGGGACTATCCCTTACGAGCAGTACTTC. This codes for CASSEGGTIPYEQYF.

This chain uses TRBV11-3 with TRBJ2-1; D gene ambiguous. Germline V gene lookup returns CDR1 SGHNT and CDR2 YENEEA. The CDR3 covers 16 residues. V gave up 5 bases and J gave up 4 bases, with 18 bases separating them. CDR3 sequence: CASSPFTQLGYNEQFF. In DNA form, the CDR3 reads TGTGCCAGCAGCCCCTTCACCCAGCTGGGGTACAATGAGCAGTTCTTC.

The chain recombines TRBV20-1 with TRBJ2-5, with 11 bases that match TRBD2. Losses at the gene ends were 5 bases for V and 1 base for J; bases not matched to a gene: 9. Germline CDR1 DFQATT, CDR2 SNEGSKA (reference sequence). The CDR3 is made up of 16 amino acids. The CDR3 coding sequence is TGCAGTGCTCGGGGGCTAGCGGGGGGATTCCAAGAGACCCAGTACTTC. This translates into CSARGLAGGFQETQYF.

The chain links TRBV20-1 to TRBJ2-2; D may be TRBD1 (6 bases). V lost 3 bases and J lost 2, with 13 bases in between. The CDR3 extends over 15 amino acids. Per the germline V gene, CDR1 is DFQATT and CDR2 is SNEGSKA (reference sequence). The CDR3 here is CSARPGRGNTGELFF. In DNA form, the CDR3 reads TGCAGTGCTAGGCCTGGCAGGGGAAACACCGGGGAGCTGTTTTTT.